This record concerns one T cell receptor beta chain sequence. This entry comes from a study of T-cell memory formation after mild COVID-19. TCRdb re-analysed the 5' RACE reads in MiXCR, keeping a single row per CDR3 protein. In the table there are approximately 570,000 distinct CDR3 sequences, roughly 18% of which are singletons. This sequence was found in an adult woman who had mild COVID-19 (a few samples of this study predate the infection). Cell type and time point are not known. The sample comprised PBMCs or a T cell subset sorted from them (not recorded which).

As DNA, the CDR3 is TGTGCCAGCAGCATGACAGGGGGCACCTACGAGCAGTACTTC. It yields the protein CASSMTGGTYEQYF. The chain employs TRBV7-9 and TRBJ2-7; TRBD1 aligns across 10 bases. V dropped 5 bases and J dropped 2; count of bases not matched to a gene: 3. This CDR3 has 14 residues. CDR1 and CDR2 (germline): SEHNR, FQNEAQ (reference sequence).